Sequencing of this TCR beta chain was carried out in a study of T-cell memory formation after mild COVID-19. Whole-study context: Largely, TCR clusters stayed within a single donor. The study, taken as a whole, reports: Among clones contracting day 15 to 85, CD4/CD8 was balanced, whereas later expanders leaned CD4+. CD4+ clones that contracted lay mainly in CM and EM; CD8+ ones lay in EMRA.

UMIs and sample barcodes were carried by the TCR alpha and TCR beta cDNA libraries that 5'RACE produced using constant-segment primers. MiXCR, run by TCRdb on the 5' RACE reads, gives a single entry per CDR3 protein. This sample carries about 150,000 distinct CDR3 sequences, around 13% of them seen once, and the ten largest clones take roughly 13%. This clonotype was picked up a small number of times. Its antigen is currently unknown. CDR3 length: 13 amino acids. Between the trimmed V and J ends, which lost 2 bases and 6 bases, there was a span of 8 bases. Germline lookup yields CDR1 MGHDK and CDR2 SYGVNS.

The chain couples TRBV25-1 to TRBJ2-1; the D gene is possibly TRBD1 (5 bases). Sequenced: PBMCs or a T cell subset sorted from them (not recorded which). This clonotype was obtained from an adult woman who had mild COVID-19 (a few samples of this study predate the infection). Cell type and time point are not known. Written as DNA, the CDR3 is TGTGCCAGCAGTGAAAGTGGGGCCAATGAGCAGTTCTTC. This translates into CASSESGANEQFF.